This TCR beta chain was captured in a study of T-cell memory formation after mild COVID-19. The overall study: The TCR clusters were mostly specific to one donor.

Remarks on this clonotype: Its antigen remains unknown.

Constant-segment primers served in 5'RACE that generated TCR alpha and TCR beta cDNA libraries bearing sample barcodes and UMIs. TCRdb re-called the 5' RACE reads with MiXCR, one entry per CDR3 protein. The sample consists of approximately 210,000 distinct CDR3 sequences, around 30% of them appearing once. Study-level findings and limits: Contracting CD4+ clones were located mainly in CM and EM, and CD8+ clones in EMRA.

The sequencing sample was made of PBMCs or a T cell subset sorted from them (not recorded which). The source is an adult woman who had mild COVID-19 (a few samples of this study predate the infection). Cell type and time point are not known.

As DNA, the CDR3 is TGTGCCAGCAGTGAATACGAGACAAATAACAATGAGCAGTTCTTC. Translating it yields CASSEYETNNNEQFF. The chain couples TRBV25-1 to TRBJ2-1; D ambiguous. The V end lost 0 bases, the J end lost 5 bases, and 11 bases lay between the germline ends. The germline V gene encodes CDR1 MGHDK and CDR2 SYGVNS. The CDR3 consists of 15 residues.